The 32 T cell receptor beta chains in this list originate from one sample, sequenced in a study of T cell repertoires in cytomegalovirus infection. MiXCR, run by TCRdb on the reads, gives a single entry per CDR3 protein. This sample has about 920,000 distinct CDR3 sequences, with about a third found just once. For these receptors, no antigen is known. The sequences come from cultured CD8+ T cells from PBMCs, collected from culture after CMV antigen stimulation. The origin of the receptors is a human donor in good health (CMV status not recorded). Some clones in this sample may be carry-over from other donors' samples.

This chain's CDR3 is CASSLSIFAGKGADTQYF. The CDR3, as DNA: TGTGCCAGCAGCTTAAGCATATTTGCGGGGAAGGGCGCAGATACGCAGTATTTT. This sequence joins TRBV7-3 and TRBJ2-3, with D possibly TRBD2 on 6 matching bases. Germline lookup yields CDR1 SGHTA and CDR2 FQGTGA. Trimming removed 1 base at V and 4 bases at J, with 21 bases between. CDR3 length equals 18 residues.

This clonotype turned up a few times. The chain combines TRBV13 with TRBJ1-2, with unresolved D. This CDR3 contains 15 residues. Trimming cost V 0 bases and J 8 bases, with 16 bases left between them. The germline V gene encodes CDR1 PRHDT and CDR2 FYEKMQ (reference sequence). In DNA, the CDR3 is TGTGCCAGCAGCTTAGGGCCTGGCCTTATGGGGGGCTACACCTTC. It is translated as CASSLGPGLMGGYTF. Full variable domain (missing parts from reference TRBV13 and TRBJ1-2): AAGVIQSPRHLIKEKRETATLKCYPIPRHDTVYWYQQGPGQDPQFLISFYEKMQSDKGSIPDRFSAQQFSDYHSELNMSSLELGDSALYFCASSLGPGLMGGYTFGSGTRLTVV.

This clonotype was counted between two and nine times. The CDR3 is CASSTGTVDYGYTF. In nucleotides, the CDR3 is TGTGCCAGTAGTACAGGGACAGTTGACTATGGCTACACCTTC. The chain links TRBV19 to TRBJ1-2; 7 bases map to TRBD1. Germline V gives CDR1 LNHDA, CDR2 SQIVND (reference sequence). CDR3 length equals 14 residues. V shed 4 bases and J 3 bases; nucleotides not matched to a gene: 5.

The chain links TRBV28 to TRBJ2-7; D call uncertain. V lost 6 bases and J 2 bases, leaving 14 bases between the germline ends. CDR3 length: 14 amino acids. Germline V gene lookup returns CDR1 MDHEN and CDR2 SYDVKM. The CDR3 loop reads CASSSDWQTYEQYV. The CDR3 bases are TGTGCCAGCAGCTCTGACTGGCAAACCTACGAGCAGTACGTC.

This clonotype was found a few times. CDR3 nucleotides: TGTGCCACCAGCAGAGATGTGGGGTTCGGTGGAAACACCATATATTTT. Translating gives CATSRDVGFGGNTIYF. J is TRBJ1-3 and V is TRBV15; D unclear. CDR1 is LNHNV and CDR2 is YYDKDF in the germline V gene (reference sequence). V lost 0 bases and J 3 bases, leaving 12 bases between the germline ends. The length of the CDR3 is 16 residues.

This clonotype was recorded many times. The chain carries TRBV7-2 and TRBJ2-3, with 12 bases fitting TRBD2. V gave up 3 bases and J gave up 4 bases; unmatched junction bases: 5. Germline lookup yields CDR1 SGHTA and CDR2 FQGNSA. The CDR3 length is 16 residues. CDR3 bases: TGTGCCAGCAGCTTTCTAGCGGGGGGGATCGCAGATACGCAGTATTTT. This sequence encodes CASSFLAGGIADTQYF.

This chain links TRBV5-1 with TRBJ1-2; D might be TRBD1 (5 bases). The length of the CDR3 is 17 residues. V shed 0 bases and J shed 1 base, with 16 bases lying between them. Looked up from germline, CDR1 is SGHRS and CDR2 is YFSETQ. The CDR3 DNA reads TGCGCCAGCAGCTTGGAGGCAGGTGGGGCCTTTAACTATGGCTACACCTTC. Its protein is CASSLEAGGAFNYGYTF. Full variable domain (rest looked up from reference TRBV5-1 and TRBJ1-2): KAGVTQTPRYLIKTRGQQVTLSCSPISGHRSVSWYQQTPGQGLQFLFEYFSETQRNKGNFPGRFSGRQFSNSRSEMNVSTLELGDSALYLCASSLEAGGAFNYGYTFGSGTRLTVV.

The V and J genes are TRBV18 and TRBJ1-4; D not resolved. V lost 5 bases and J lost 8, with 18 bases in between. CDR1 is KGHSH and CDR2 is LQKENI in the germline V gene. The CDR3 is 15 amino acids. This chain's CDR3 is CASSTLTYSAEKLFF. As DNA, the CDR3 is TGTGCCAGCTCAACGTTGACCTACTCAGCGGAAAAACTGTTTTTT.

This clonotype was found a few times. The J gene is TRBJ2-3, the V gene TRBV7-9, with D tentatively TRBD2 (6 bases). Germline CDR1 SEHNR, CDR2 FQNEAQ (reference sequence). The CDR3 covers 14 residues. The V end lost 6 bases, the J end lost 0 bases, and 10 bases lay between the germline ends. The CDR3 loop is CASRPGVSTDTQYF. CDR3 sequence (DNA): TGTGCCAGCAGACCGGGGGTTAGCACAGATACGCAGTATTTT.

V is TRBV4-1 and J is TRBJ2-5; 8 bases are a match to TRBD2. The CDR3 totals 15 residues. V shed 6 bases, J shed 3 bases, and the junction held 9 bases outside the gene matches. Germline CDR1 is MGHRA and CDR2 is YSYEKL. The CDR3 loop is CASRHSGRGEETQYF. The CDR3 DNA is TGCGCCAGCAGGCACTCCGGGCGGGGGGAAGAGACCCAGTACTTC.

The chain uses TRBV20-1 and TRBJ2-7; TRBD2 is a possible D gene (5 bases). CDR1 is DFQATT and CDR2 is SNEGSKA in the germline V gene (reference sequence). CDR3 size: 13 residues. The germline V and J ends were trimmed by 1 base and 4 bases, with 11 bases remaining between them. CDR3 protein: CSARGPSSYEQYV. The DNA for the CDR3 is TGCAGTGCTAGAGGCCCTAGCTCATACGAGCAGTACGTC.

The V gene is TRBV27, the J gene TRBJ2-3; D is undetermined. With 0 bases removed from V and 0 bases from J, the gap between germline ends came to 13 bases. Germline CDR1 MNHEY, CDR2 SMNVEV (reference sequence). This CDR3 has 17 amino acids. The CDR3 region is CASSLSLAVLSTDTQYF. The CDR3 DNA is TGTGCCAGCAGTTTATCGTTGGCCGTCCTTAGCACAGATACGCAGTATTTT.

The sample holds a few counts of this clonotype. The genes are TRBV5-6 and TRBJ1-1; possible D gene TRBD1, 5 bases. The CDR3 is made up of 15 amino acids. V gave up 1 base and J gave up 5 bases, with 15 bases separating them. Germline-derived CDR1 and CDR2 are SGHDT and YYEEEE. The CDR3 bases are TGTGCCAGCAGCTTGAGGGGACCTAGAGGGACTGAAGCTTTCTTT. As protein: CASSLRGPRGTEAFF.

CDR3 nucleotides: TGTGCCAGCACCCAGGGGGGGACAGGACCCTATGGCTACACCTTC. Amino acid sequence: CASTQGGTGPYGYTF. V and J are TRBV5-6 and TRBJ1-2; 8 nucleotides line up with TRBD1. This CDR3 has 15 residues. CDR1 is SGHDT and CDR2 is YYEEEE in the germline V gene. J was trimmed by 4 bases and V by 6 bases; bases with no gene match: 11.

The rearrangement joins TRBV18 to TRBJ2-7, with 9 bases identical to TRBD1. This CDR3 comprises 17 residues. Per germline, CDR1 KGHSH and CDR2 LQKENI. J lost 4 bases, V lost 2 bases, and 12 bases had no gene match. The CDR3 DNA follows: TGTGCCAGCTCACCAGACCCTGGGACAGGGCGAAAGTACGAGCAGTACTTC. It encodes CASSPDPGTGRKYEQYF.

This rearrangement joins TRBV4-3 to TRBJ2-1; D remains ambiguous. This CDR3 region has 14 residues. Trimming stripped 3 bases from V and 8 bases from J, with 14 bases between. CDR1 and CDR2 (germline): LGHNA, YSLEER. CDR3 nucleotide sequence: TGCGCCAGCAGCCACGTATCCTTTTGGGATGAGCAGTTCTTC. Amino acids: CASSHVSFWDEQFF.

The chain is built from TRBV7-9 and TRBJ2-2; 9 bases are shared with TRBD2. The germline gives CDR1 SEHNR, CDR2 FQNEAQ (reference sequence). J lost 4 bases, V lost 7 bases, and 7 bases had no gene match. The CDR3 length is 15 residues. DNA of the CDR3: TGTGCCAGCACCTATAGCGGGGGAACCACCGGGGAGCTGTTTTTT. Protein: CASTYSGGTTGELFF.

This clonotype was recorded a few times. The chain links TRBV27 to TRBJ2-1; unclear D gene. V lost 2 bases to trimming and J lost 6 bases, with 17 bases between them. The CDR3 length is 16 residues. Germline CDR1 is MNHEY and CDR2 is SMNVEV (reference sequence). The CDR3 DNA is TGTGCCAGCAGTTTAGGATTGCCAGGATGGGCCAATGAGCAGTTCTTC. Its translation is CASSLGLPGWANEQFF.

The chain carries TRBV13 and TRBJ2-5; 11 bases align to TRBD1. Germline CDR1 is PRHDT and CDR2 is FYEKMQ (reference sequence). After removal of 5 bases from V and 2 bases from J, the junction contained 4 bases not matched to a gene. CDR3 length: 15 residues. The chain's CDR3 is CASSTRDRGQETQYF. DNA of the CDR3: TGTGCCAGCAGCACCCGGGACAGGGGGCAAGAGACCCAGTACTTC. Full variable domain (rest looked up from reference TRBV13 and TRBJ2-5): AAGVIQSPRHLIKEKRETATLKCYPIPRHDTVYWYQQGPGQDPQFLISFYEKMQSDKGSIPDRFSAQQFSDYHSELNMSSLELGDSALYFCASSTRDRGQETQYFGPGTRLLVL.

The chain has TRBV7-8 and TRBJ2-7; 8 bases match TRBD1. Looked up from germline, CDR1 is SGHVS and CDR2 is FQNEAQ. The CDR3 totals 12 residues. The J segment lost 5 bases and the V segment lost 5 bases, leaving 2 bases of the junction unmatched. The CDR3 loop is CASSMTGDEQYV. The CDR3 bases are TGTGCCAGCAGCATGACAGGGGACGAGCAGTACGTC.

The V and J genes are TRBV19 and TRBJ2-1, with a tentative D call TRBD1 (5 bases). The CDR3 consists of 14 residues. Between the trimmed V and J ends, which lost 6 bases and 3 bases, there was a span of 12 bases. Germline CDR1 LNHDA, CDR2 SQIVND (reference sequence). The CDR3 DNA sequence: TGTGCCAGTAGGGCCGACCAGGGCTACAATGAGCAGTTCTTC. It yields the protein CASRADQGYNEQFF.

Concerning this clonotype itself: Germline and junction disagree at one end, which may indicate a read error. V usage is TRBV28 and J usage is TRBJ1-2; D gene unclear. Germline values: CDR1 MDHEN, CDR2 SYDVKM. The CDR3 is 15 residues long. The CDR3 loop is CASSRHLTPNYGFTF. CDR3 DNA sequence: TGTGCCAGCAGTCGCCACCTTACACCTAACTATGGCTTCACCTTC.

CDR3 DNA: TGTGCCACCACGACCGGGACCGATAAGGAAAAACTGTTTTTT. Encoded protein: CATTTGTDKEKLFF. The chain combines TRBV15 with TRBJ1-4, with a weak D call TRBD1 (5 bases). Germline lookup yields CDR1 LNHNV and CDR2 YYDKDF (reference sequence). CDR3 length: 14 amino acids. V shed 7 bases and J shed 8 bases, with 17 bases lying between them.

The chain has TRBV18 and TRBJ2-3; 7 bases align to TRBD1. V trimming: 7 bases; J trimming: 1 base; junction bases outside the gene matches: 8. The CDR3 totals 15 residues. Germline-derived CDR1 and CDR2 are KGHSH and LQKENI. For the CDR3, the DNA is TGTGCCAGCTTCGGACAGGAGACCCGCACAGATACGCAGTATTTT. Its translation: CASFGQETRTDTQYF.

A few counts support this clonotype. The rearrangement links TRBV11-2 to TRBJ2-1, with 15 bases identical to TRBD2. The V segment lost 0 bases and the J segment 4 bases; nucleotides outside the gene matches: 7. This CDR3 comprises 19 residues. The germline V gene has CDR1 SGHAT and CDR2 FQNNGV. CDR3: CASSLDGLAGGPVYNEQFF. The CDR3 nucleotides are TGTGCCAGCAGCTTAGACGGACTAGCGGGGGGGCCAGTATACAATGAGCAGTTCTTC.

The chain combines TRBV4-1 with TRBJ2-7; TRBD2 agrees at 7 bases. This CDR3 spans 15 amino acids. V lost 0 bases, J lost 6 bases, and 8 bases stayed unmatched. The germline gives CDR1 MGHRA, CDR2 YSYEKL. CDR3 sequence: CASSQDLGGLGEQYV. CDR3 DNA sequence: TGCGCCAGCAGCCAAGATCTCGGGGGGTTGGGCGAGCAGTACGTC.

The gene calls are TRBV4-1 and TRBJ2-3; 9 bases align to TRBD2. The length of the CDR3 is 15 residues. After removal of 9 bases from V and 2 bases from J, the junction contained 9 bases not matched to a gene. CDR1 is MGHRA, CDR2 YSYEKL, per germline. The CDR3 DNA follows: TGCGCCAGTCGGCGGGCTAGCGGGGTCACAGATACGCAGTATTTT. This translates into CASRRASGVTDTQYF.

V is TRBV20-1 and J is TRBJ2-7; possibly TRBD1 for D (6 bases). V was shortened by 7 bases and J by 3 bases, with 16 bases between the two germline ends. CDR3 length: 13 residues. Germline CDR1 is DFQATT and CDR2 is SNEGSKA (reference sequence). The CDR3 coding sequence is TGCAGTGTTGCACCCTCAGGGGACTACGAGCAGTACTTC. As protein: CSVAPSGDYEQYF.

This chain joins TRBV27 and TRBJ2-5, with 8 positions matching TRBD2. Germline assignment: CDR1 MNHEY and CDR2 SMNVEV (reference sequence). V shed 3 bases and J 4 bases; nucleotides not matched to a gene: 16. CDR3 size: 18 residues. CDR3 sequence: CASSFLDPGTRFAETQYF. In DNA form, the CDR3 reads TGTGCCAGCAGTTTTCTAGACCCCGGGACTAGATTTGCAGAGACCCAGTACTTC.

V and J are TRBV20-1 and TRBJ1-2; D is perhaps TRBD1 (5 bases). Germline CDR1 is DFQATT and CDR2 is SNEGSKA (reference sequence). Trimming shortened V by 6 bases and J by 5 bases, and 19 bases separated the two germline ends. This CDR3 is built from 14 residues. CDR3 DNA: TGCAGTGCCCGTAATCCTGGGGCAGCTTATGGCTACACCTTC. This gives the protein CSARNPGAAYGYTF.

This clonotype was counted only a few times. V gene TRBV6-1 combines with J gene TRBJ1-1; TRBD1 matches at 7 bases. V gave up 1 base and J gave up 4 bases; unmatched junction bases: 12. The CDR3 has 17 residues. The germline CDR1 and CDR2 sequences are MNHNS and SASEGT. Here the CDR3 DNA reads TGTGCCAGCAGTGAAGAGTCGCGGGGACAGCTGGTCACTGAAGCTTTCTTT. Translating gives CASSEESRGQLVTEAFF.

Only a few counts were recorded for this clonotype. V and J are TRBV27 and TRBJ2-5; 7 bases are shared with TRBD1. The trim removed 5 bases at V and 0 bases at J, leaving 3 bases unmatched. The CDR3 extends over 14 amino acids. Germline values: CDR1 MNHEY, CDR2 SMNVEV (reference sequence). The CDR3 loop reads CASSGGQYQETQYF. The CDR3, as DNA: TGTGCCAGCAGTGGGGGACAGTACCAAGAGACCCAGTACTTC.